The 3 T cell receptor beta chains presented below share a single source sample, sequenced in a study of T cell changes during pregnancy in multiple sclerosis. Sequencing was performed with immunoSEQ multiplex PCR; in TCRdb, only in-frame clones are kept and a portion is missing. Of around 50,000 clones listed, 85% to 90% are singletons. Sequencing used CD8+ T cells from peripheral blood mononuclear cells, obtained in the second trimester of pregnancy. These receptors all stem from a female donor with multiple sclerosis, enrolled in a pregnancy study.

J is TRBJ1-1 and V is TRBV6-5; D remains ambiguous. This CDR3 has 13 residues. Germline CDR1 and CDR2: MNHEY and SVGAGI. Deletions cut 2 bases from V and 3 bases from J, with 7 bases between. As DNA, the CDR3 is TGTGCCAGCAGTTACCTCGGGGACACTGAAGCTTTCTTT. As protein: CASSYLGDTEAFF.

This clone appeared a single time. J is TRBJ2-1 and V is TRBV25-1; possibly TRBD2 for D (7 bases). This CDR3 contains 17 residues. Trimming cost V 3 bases and J 5 bases, with 20 bases left between them. CDR1 and CDR2 (germline): MGHDK, SYGVNS. The CDR3 DNA reads as TGTGCCAGCAGTGAGTCTAGGGGGGGGGCCTCTGACAATGAGCAGTTCTTC. Protein product: CASSESRGGASDNEQFF. Variable domain in full (rest from reference TRBV25-1 and TRBJ2-1): EADIYQTPRYLVIGTGKKITLECSQTMGHDKMYWYQQDPGMELHLIHYSYGVNSTEKGDLSSESTVSRIRTEHFPLTLESARPSHTSQYLCASSESRGGASDNEQFFGPGTRLTVL.

This clone has a handful of counts. The genes are TRBV6-6 and TRBJ1-1; D call uncertain. The V end lost 8 bases, the J end lost 5 bases, and 9 bases lay between the germline ends. The CDR3 contains 11 residues. CDR1 and CDR2 (germline): MNHNY, SVGAGI (reference sequence). The CDR3 is CASEGGTEAFF. The CDR3 DNA is TGTGCCAGCGAGGGTGGGACTGAAGCTTTCTTT.